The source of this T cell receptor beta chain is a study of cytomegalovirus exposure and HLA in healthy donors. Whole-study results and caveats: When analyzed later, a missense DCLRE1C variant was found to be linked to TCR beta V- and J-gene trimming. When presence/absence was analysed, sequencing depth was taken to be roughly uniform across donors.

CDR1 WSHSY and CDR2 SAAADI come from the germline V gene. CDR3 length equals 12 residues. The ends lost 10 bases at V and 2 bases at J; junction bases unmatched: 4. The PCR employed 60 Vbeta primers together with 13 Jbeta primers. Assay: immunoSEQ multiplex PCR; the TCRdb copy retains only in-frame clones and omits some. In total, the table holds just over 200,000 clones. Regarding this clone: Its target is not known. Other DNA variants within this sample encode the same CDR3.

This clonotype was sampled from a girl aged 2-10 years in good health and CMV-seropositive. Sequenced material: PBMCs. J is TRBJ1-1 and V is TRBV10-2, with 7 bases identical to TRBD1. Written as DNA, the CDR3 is TGCGCCACGGGACAGAGCAACACTGAAGCTTTCTTT. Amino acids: CATGQSNTEAFF.